Below, one T cell receptor beta chain is given with its context. Its matching antigen is unknown. Each CDR3 protein is one row after TCRdb ran MiXCR on the reads. The data contain approximately 100,000 distinct CDR3 sequences, 20% to 30% of them singletons. This sample is drawn from a study of T cell repertoires in cytomegalovirus infection. Study information: Indicated by public TCR beta signatures were CMV infection and matching HLA type. Study observations and caveats: Cumulated frequencies of public TCR beta families served to identify carriers of CMV plus the relevant HLA. CMV-specific TCR beta clonotypes restricted by HLA-C were the ones dominating the ex vivo response.

This sequence originates from a human donor in good health (CMV status not recorded). Some clones in this sample may be carry-over from other donors' samples. The specimen was CD8+ T cells from PBMCs.

CDR3 coding DNA: TGTGCCAGCAGCCAAGATAATTGGGGGGCGGGCGCGGACTATGGCTACACCTTC. It yields the protein CASSQDNWGAGADYGYTF. The V gene is TRBV14, the J gene TRBJ1-2; D is perhaps TRBD1 (6 bases). The germline CDR1 and CDR2 sequences are SGHDN and FVKESK. The CDR3 runs to 18 residues. Trimming stripped 0 bases from V and 3 bases from J, with 20 bases between.